This record looks at one TCR beta chain sequence and its context. This clonotype has only one observation. This receptor's antigen is unknown. It has no much larger one-base neighbor in the sample; base qualities were not kept. A lone read gives weak evidence. This sample is part of a study of CD8 T cells in Susac syndrome (dated by TCRdb to about 2019). General notes on the study: The study used repertoire sequencing to test whether antigen drove CD8+ T cell activation and differentiation in Susac syndrome. CD8+ T cell repertoire clonality was compared between 11 to 12 healthy donors, around 14 Susac syndrome patients and approximately 16 multiple sclerosis patients. General study outcomes and caveats: The TCR sequencing and HLA analysis was acknowledged to have included a relatively small number of individuals.

RNA was extracted using the RNeasy kit, and roughly 0.45 to 1 microgram was reverse transcribed with random hexamers. The immunoSEQ multiplex PCR assay, covering 54 Vbeta and 13 Jbeta segments, was used to amplify TCR beta CDR3 regions. Bias from PCR amplification was corrected by using a synthetic template baseline for primer optimization and for computational correction. The study's processing was this. Reads were annotated to V, D and J genes per IMGT and analyzed with immunoSEQ Analyzer, keeping only productive sequences. Clonality was computed as one minus Shannon entropy normalized by log2 of the number of productive unique sequences. Public and private clones were assessed among the 100 most prevalent clones of each patient and control. Clones were defined as Susac-specific if absent from the healthy and MS cohorts, from approximately 1,100 published viral clones and from other ImmuneACCESS disease sequences. In TCRdb, the public reads were trimmed at Q25 with fastp and aligned with MiXCR, with productive beta chains retained. CDR3 protein duplicates are merged, each entry listing the most common genes and DNA. The V and J calls follow TCRdb's processing rather than the paper's. This sample holds around 270,000 distinct CDR3 sequences; 75% to 85% were observed only once. Clones ranked in the top ten supply 0.21% of the sample.

Peripheral blood CD8+ and CD4+ T cells from healthy donors, Susac syndrome patients and multiple sclerosis patients were profiled using high-throughput TCR beta sequencing. The multiple sclerosis controls were treatment-naive patients who had stable or active relapsing-remitting disease and met the revised McDonald criteria. Bulk CD8+ and CD4+ T cells were purified by magnetic negative isolation, whereas CD8+ TEMRA cells were enriched by FACS. Blood was collected in EDTA tubes and processed within 24 hours, with PBMCs isolated through density gradient centrifugation. PBMCs intended for TCR sequencing were cryopreserved in liquid nitrogen and were subsequently thawed in a 37 degrees C water bath. The sorted or isolated CD4+, CD8+ and CD8+ TEMRA cells had a purity of 90% or higher. The clonotype originates from a human donor with multiple sclerosis. The sequencing input was CD8+ T cells from PBMCs.

The encoded CDR3 is CASSQDGVNLKNIQYF. The nucleotide sequence is given as TGCGCCAGCAGCCAAGACGGGGTCAACCTAAAAAACATTCAGTACTTC. The chain couples TRBV4-1 to TRBJ2-4; the D region possibly corresponds to TRBD2 (5 bases align). The germline V gene yields MGHRA for CDR1 and YSYEKL for CDR2. V sheds 0 bases and J sheds 4 bases, leaving 13 bases between their ends. The CDR3 sequence holds 16 residues, the cysteine and phenylalanine included. Only the CDR3 DNA stays, 48 bases, in frame from base 1.